This TCR beta chain emerged from a study of T cell repertoires in cytomegalovirus infection. MiXCR, run by TCRdb on the reads, gives a single entry per CDR3 protein. This table holds under 350,000 distinct CDR3 sequences, around 20% found once. Only a few counts were recorded for this clonotype. Its antigen is not identified. The V gene's germline CDR1 is MGHRA and CDR2 YSYEKL. Losses at the gene ends were 1 base for V and 4 bases for J; bases not matched to a gene: 7. The CDR3 consists of 17 residues. Sequenced here: cultured PBMCs, sampled from culture after CMV antigen stimulation. The chain has TRBV4-1 and TRBJ1-6, with 7 bases fitting TRBD1. The receptor's source is a human donor in good health (CMV status not recorded). Some clones in this sample may be carry-over from other donors' samples. The CDR3: CASSQAPGTEYNSPLHF. In DNA, the CDR3 is TGCGCCAGCAGCCAAGCTCCAGGGACAGAGTATAATTCACCCCTCCACTTT.